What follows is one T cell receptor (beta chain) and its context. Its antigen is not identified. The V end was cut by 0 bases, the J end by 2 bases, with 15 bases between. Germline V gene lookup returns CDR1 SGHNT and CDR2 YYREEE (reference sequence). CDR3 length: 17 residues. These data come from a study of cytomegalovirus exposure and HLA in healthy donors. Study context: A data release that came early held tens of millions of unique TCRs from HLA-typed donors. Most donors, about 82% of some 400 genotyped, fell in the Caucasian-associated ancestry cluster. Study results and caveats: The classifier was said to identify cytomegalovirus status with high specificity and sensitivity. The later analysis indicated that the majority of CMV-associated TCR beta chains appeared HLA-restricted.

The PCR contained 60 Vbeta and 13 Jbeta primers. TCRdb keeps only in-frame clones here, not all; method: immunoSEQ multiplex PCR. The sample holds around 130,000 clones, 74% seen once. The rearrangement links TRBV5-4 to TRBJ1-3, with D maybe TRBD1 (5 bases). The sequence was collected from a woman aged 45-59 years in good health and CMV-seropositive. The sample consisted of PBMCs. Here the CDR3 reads CASSLEIGTTAGNTIYF. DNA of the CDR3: TGTGCCAGCAGCTTGGAAATAGGGACTACGGCTGGAAACACCATATATTTT.